Listed below are T cell receptor beta chains from one sample, sequenced in a study of shared clonotypes between healthy human individuals. Profiled with immunoSEQ multiplex PCR; TCRdb holds only in-frame clones, not every one. The profile covers 2.3 million or so clones, with over 85% appearing a single time and 0.35% to 0.5% taken by the ten largest. Sequencing was done on a sample of naive CD4+ T cells from PBMCs. These receptor sequences come from a man in his late teens or twenties in good health. Some clones in this sample may be carry-over from other donors' samples. Both conserved end residues are part of each CDR3. A D gene is named only where the DNA matches it firmly. A clone size is listed for some rows: how often the clone was seen (once, few, many), or a class if it is expanded.

size	V	J	D	CDR3	DNA
NA	TRBV9	TRBJ2-1	TRBD1	CASSAGTGQTMRQFF	TGTGCCAGCAGCGCCGGGACAGGACAAACAATGAGGCAGTTCTTC
NA	TRBV28	TRBJ1-3	NA	CASSPLGASGNTIYF	TGTGCCAGCAGCCCTCTAGGCGCGTCTGGAAACACCATATATTTT
NA	TRBV4-1	TRBJ2-3	NA	CASSPYGGLRTDTQYF	TGCGCCAGCAGCCCATACGGCGGACTTAGAACAGATACGCAGTATTTT
NA	TRBV6-1	TRBJ1-2	TRBD1	CASSPDRVSDGYTF	TGTGCCAGCAGTCCGGACAGGGTCTCTGATGGCTACACCTTC
NA	TRBV7-2	TRBJ1-4	TRBD1	CASSPQAGGVEKLFF	TGTGCCAGCAGCCCTCAGGCAGGGGGCGTTGAAAAACTGTTTTTT
NA	TRBV28	TRBJ2-1	NA	CASSFGYNEQFF	TGTGCCAGCAGTTTCGGGTACAATGAGCAGTTCTTC
once	TRBV25-1	TRBJ2-7	TRBD1	CASSRQGVRAYEQYF	TGTGCCAGCAGTCGACAGGGCGTTAGGGCCTACGAGCAGTACTTC
NA	TRBV2	TRBJ2-5	TRBD1	CASSALGQGGETQYF	TGTGCCAGCAGTGCGCTCGGACAGGGGGGAGAGACCCAGTACTTC
once	TRBV30	TRBJ1-3	NA	CAWSVPRSTSGNTIYF	TGTGCCTGGAGTGTACCTAGGAGCACATCTGGAAACACCATATATTTT
NA	TRBV19	TRBJ1-4	TRBD1	CASSAGQGAEKLFF	TGTGCCAGTAGTGCGGGACAGGGGGCTGAAAAACTGTTTTTT
NA	TRBV4-2	TRBJ1-5	NA	CASSQDPDSYNQPQHF	TGTGCCAGCAGCCAAGATCCGGACAGCTACAATCAGCCCCAGCATTTT
NA	TRBV27	TRBJ1-2	NA	CASSWGRDYGYTF	TGTGCCAGCAGTTGGGGCCGAGACTATGGCTACACCTTC
NA	TRBV29-1	TRBJ1-1	NA	CSVEKPMNAEAFF	TGCAGCGTTGAAAAACCGATGAACGCTGAAGCTTTCTTT
NA	TRBV28	TRBJ1-2	NA	CASSPLGGYGGTF	TGTGCCAGCAGCCCCCTGGGGGGCTACGGGGGCACCTTC
NA	TRBV30	TRBJ2-1	TRBD2	CAWSLAGGQFF	TGTGCCTGGAGCCTAGCGGGGGGGCAGTTCTTC
NA	TRBV28	TRBJ1-2	TRBD1	CASSPGQGGLHGYGYTF	TGTGCCAGCAGTCCGGGACAGGGGGGCTTGCATGGGTATGGCTACACCTTC
NA	TRBV18	TRBJ2-1	TRBD2	CASSPLMTSGTDEQFF	TGTGCCAGCTCACCGCTTATGACTAGCGGGACCGATGAGCAGTTCTTC
NA	TRBV6-5	TRBJ2-7	TRBD1	CASSSPRTGVHEQYF	TGTGCCAGCAGTTCCCCCCGGACAGGGGTGCACGAGCAGTACTTC
NA	TRBV5-1	TRBJ2-3	NA	CASSLFPGTTDTQYF	TGCGCCAGCAGCTTGTTTCCAGGGACAACAGATACGCAGTATTTT
NA	TRBV19	TRBJ1-5	NA	CASRGPNQPQHF	TGTGCCAGTAGGGGCCCCAATCAGCCCCAGCATTTT
NA	TRBV30	TRBJ2-7	NA	CAWSVSQATYEQYF	TGTGCCTGGAGTGTATCGCAGGCAACCTACGAGCAGTACTTC
NA	TRBV9	TRBJ2-7	TRBD1	CASSDRMDRASSYEQYF	TGTGCCAGCAGCGACCGGATGGACAGGGCGAGCTCCTACGAGCAGTACTTC
NA	TRBV28	TRBJ2-5	NA	CASSPEETQYF	TGTGCCAGCAGTCCGGAAGAGACCCAGTACTTC
NA	TRBV4-1	TRBJ2-1	NA	CASSQAVGNEQFF	TGCGCCAGCAGCCAAGCGGTCGGGAATGAGCAGTTCTTC
NA	TRBV28	TRBJ2-1	TRBD2	CASSSRLAGGMVSYNEQFF	TGTGCCAGCAGTTCCCGACTAGCGGGAGGCATGGTATCCTACAATGAGCAGTTCTTC
NA	TRBV7-9	TRBJ1-5	TRBD1	CASSQQGAGGNQPQHF	TGTGCCAGCAGCCAACAGGGGGCGGGAGGCAATCAGCCCCAGCATTTT
NA	TRBV28	TRBJ2-5	NA	CASSPNAGTQYF	TGTGCCAGCAGCCCCAACGCGGGGACCCAGTACTTC
NA	TRBV7-8	TRBJ1-1	NA	CASSLESRVVGTEAFF	TGTGCCAGCAGCTTAGAGTCGAGGGTAGTAGGGACTGAAGCTTTCTTT
NA	TRBV4-2	TRBJ2-7	NA	CASSQSSGISQGEQYF	TGTGCCAGCAGCCAATCCTCCGGGATAAGCCAAGGTGAGCAGTACTTC
NA	TRBV5-6	TRBJ2-3	NA	CASSFSTDTQYF	TGTGCCAGCAGCTTTTCCACAGATACGCAGTATTTT
NA	TRBV9	TRBJ1-3	TRBD1	CASSASLGQGAGAIYF	TGTGCCAGCAGCGCCTCCCTTGGACAGGGGGCCGGGGCCATATATTTT
NA	TRBV19	TRBJ2-7	NA	CASSISPGPTTQYF	TGTGCCAGTAGTATCTCTCCGGGACCCACCACGCAGTACTTC
NA	TRBV4-3	TRBJ2-5	NA	CASSPFPGGGTSIQYF	TGCGCCAGCAGCCCATTTCCAGGGGGGGGAACGTCTATCCAGTACTTC
NA	TRBV7-9	TRBJ1-1	NA	CASSQTIGAFF	TGTGCCAGCAGCCAGACAATTGGGGCTTTCTTT
NA	TRBV11-2	TRBJ2-5	NA	CASSLARETQYF	TGTGCCAGCAGCTTAGCCCGAGAGACCCAGTACTTC
NA	TRBV28	TRBJ1-2	NA	CASRPQGTNYGYTF	TGTGCCAGCAGGCCCCAGGGAACAAACTATGGCTACACCTTC
once	TRBV7-9	TRBJ2-5	TRBD2	CASSLGLAGETQYF	TGTGCCAGCAGCCTGGGACTAGCCGGGGAGACCCAGTACTTC
NA	TRBV5-1	TRBJ1-4	TRBD1	CASSRQGQGEKLFF	TGCGCCAGCAGTCGACAGGGTCAGGGTGAAAAACTGTTTTTT
few	TRBV5-1	TRBJ2-1	TRBD1	CASSPQQGAGEQFF	TGCGCCAGCAGCCCCCAACAGGGGGCTGGTGAGCAGTTCTTC
NA	TRBV6-6	TRBJ2-3	NA	CASSYIPDTQYF	TGTGCCAGCAGTTACATTCCCGATACGCAGTATTTT
NA	TRBV4-3	TRBJ1-2	NA	CASSQEARASTGGYTF	TGCGCCAGCAGCCAAGAAGCGCGGGCCTCAACGGGGGGCTACACCTTC
NA	TRBV10-3	TRBJ2-7	TRBD1	CAISGPGTGLYEQYF	TGTGCCATCAGTGGGCCCGGGACAGGCCTCTACGAGCAGTACTTC
NA	TRBV30	TRBJ1-1	NA	CAWSVRGGTEAFF	TGTGCCTGGAGTGTAAGGGGGGGCACTGAAGCTTTCTTT
few	TRBV7-3	TRBJ1-1	NA	CASSSQGDAEAFF	TGTGCCAGCAGCTCCCAGGGAGATGCTGAAGCTTTCTTT
NA	TRBV5-1	TRBJ2-1	TRBD2	CASSLDATSGIRSNEQFF	TGCGCCAGCAGCTTGGACGCGACTAGCGGGATAAGAAGCAATGAGCAGTTCTTC
NA	TRBV11-2	TRBJ2-7	NA	CASSLRSRGGGPSYEQYF	TGTGCCAGCAGCTTAAGGTCCCGGGGCGGAGGGCCCTCCTACGAGCAGTACTTC
NA	TRBV2	TRBJ2-3	NA	CASSEWGIGTDTQYF	TGTGCCAGCAGTGAATGGGGGATTGGAACAGATACGCAGTATTTT
NA	TRBV7-3	TRBJ2-5	NA	CASSPGPLQETQYF	TGTGCCAGCAGCCCAGGACCTCTCCAAGAGACCCAGTACTTC
NA	TRBV27	TRBJ2-4	TRBD2	CASSIGLAENIQYF	TGTGCCAGCAGTATCGGACTAGCCGAAAACATTCAGTACTTC
NA	TRBV19	TRBJ2-7	NA	CASSIAGANTQQYF	TGTGCCAGTAGTATAGCAGGGGCTAATACCCAGCAGTACTTC
NA	TRBV15	TRBJ1-5	NA	CATSRDQAGVDQPQHF	TGTGCCACCAGCAGAGATCAGGCAGGGGTCGATCAGCCCCAGCATTTT
NA	TRBV7-9	TRBJ2-5	NA	CASSLLGKAQETQYF	TGTGCCAGCAGCTTGTTAGGAAAAGCTCAAGAGACCCAGTACTTC
NA	TRBV5-6	TRBJ1-1	NA	CASSGGQRNTEAFF	TGTGCCAGCAGCGGAGGACAGCGGAACACTGAAGCTTTCTTT
NA	TRBV5-4	TRBJ2-1	TRBD1	CASSPGTGVTSYNEQFF	TGTGCCAGCAGCCCTGGGACAGGGGTCACCTCCTACAATGAGCAGTTCTTC
NA	TRBV28	TRBJ2-7	TRBD2	CASSSPTSGIFSYEQYF	TGTGCCAGCAGTTCCCCGACTAGCGGGATTTTCTCCTACGAGCAGTACTTC
NA	TRBV5-1	TRBJ2-3	NA	CASSREGTPWGTDTQYF	TGCGCCAGCAGCAGGGAGGGGACACCCTGGGGCACAGATACGCAGTATTTT
NA	TRBV6-5	TRBJ2-7	TRBD1	CASRTGTGTEQYF	TGTGCCAGCAGAACCGGGACAGGGACCGAGCAGTACTTC
NA	TRBV4-1	TRBJ2-7	NA	CASSQAGGRGEQYF	TGCGCCAGCAGCCAAGCAGGCGGCAGGGGCGAGCAGTACTTC
NA	TRBV5-4	TRBJ2-3	TRBD2	CASSTGGLAGITDTQYF	TGTGCCAGCAGCACGGGGGGACTAGCGGGGATCACAGATACGCAGTATTTT